The 20 T cell receptor beta chains in this list originate from one sample, sequenced in a study of T cells after yellow fever vaccination. Each CDR3 protein is one row after TCRdb ran MiXCR on the 5' RACE reads. The sample has 27,000 or so distinct CDR3 sequences; roughly 4.5% are singletons. Sequencing used PBMCs, either bulk or a sorted T-cell subset (CD4+, CD8+, memory, or dextramer-sorted; not recorded which), obtained on the day of the yellow fever booster vaccination. Source of these receptors: a man aged 18 to 35 who received the YFV17D yellow fever vaccine.

Many counts were recorded for this clonotype. V and J are TRBV7-2 and TRBJ2-3; tentatively, D is TRBD1 (5 bases). Trimming pared 0 bases from V and 0 bases from J, leaving 10 bases between. The CDR3 contains 16 residues. The germline gives CDR1 SGHTA, CDR2 FQGNSA. Here the CDR3 DNA reads TGTGCCAGCAGCTTAGCGCCGTGGGGCAGCACAGATACGCAGTATTTT. Its protein is CASSLAPWGSTDTQYF.

This clonotype was seen at least ten times. The chain's CDR3 is CASSPGQDTDTQYF. Here the CDR3 DNA reads TGTGCCAGCTCACCCGGACAGGACACAGATACGCAGTATTTT. V gene TRBV18 combines with J gene TRBJ2-3; TRBD1 matches 7 bases. Trimming took 3 bases from V and 2 from J; bases not matched to a gene: 2. Germline-derived CDR1 and CDR2 are KGHSH and LQKENI. The CDR3 runs to 14 residues.

This clonotype was recorded at least ten times. V and J are TRBV7-2 and TRBJ2-5; no clear D. The CDR3 has 14 amino acids. V lost 5 bases to trimming and J lost 4 bases, with 14 bases between them. Germline CDR1 reads SGHTA; CDR2 reads FQGNSA. Here the CDR3 reads CASSQPPRLETQYF. In DNA, the CDR3 is TGTGCCAGCAGCCAACCCCCCCGCCTAGAGACCCAGTACTTC.

This clonotype was seen many times. V is TRBV4-3 and J is TRBJ2-6; 8 nucleotides align to TRBD1. Per the germline V gene, CDR1 is LGHNA and CDR2 is YSLEER. This CDR3 has 18 amino acids. J was trimmed by 0 bases and V by 4 bases; bases with no gene match: 8. CDR3 region: CASSPWTGTPSGANVLTF. The CDR3 bases are TGCGCCAGCAGCCCCTGGACAGGGACCCCCTCTGGGGCCAACGTCCTGACTTTC.

This sequence joins TRBV5-1 and TRBJ2-5; maybe TRBD2 (6 bases). V was trimmed by 4 bases and J by 1 base, leaving 11 bases between them. Per the germline V gene, CDR1 is SGHRS and CDR2 is YFSETQ. The CDR3 is 14 amino acids. CDR3 nucleotide sequence: TGCGCCAGCAGCGGGGGGACCTTCCAAGAGACCCAGTACTTC. This codes for CASSGGTFQETQYF.

This clonotype was picked up a small number of times. V usage is TRBV11-2 and J usage is TRBJ2-1; 10 positions match TRBD2. CDR1 is SGHAT, CDR2 FQNNGV, per germline. There are 15 residues in the CDR3. V lost 5 bases to trimming and J lost 7 bases; unmatched junction nucleotides: 8. CDR3 DNA sequence: TGTGCCAGCAGCCTAGGGGCTAGCGGGGGTAATGAGCAGTTCTTC. This codes for CASSLGASGGNEQFF.

This clonotype was detected ten times or more. The chain couples TRBV4-3 to TRBJ2-3; D ambiguous. Per the germline V gene, CDR1 is LGHNA and CDR2 is YSLEER. V lost 0 bases to trimming and J lost 4 bases, with 11 bases between them. The CDR3 runs to 15 residues. This chain's CDR3 is CASSQDPSRADTQYF. The CDR3 DNA sequence: TGCGCCAGCAGCCAAGATCCCTCTAGAGCAGATACGCAGTATTTT.

The sample holds many counts of this clonotype. The chain recombines TRBV7-3 with TRBJ2-3, with unresolved D. CDR1 and CDR2 from the germline V gene are SGHTA and FQGTGA. This CDR3 contains 16 residues. The germline V and J ends were trimmed by 1 base and 9 bases, with 20 bases remaining between them. For the CDR3, the DNA is TGTGCCAGCAGCTTAAGAGAGGCTACCGCGGATAAAACGCAGTATTTT. This sequence encodes CASSLREATADKTQYF.

This clonotype was found many times. V is TRBV6-5 and J is TRBJ1-1; D gene unclear. The length of the CDR3 is 15 residues. V shed 2 bases and J shed 4 bases, with 14 bases lying between them. Germline assignment: CDR1 MNHEY and CDR2 SVGAGI. This CDR3 reads CASSYRPQVSTEAFF. For the CDR3, the DNA is TGTGCCAGCAGTTACCGGCCTCAGGTGAGCACTGAAGCTTTCTTT.

This chain joins TRBV4-1 and TRBJ1-4, with a possible D match to TRBD1 (6 bases). CDR3 length: 16 amino acids. Germline V gene data show CDR1 as MGHRA and CDR2 as YSYEKL. V lost 4 bases to trimming and J lost 4 bases, with 16 bases between them. The CDR3 protein is CASSRAQTGFNEKLFF. The CDR3 bases are TGCGCCAGCAGCCGGGCTCAGACAGGTTTTAATGAAAAACTGTTTTTT.

This clonotype was counted many times. CDR3 residues: CASSPRPNSYEQYF. In DNA, the CDR3 is TGTGCCAGCAGTCCCCGCCCTAACAGCTACGAGCAGTACTTC. The chain is built from TRBV6-6 and TRBJ2-7; no definite D call. The V gene lost 5 bases and the J gene lost 3 bases, with 14 bases spanning the gap. The germline V gene has CDR1 MNHNY and CDR2 SVGAGI (reference sequence). This CDR3 spans 14 amino acids.

This clonotype occurred a few times. This rearrangement joins TRBV2 to TRBJ1-3, with unresolved D. Looked up from germline, CDR1 is SNHLY and CDR2 is FYNNEI. This CDR3 is 15 amino acids long. With 5 bases removed from V and 1 base from J, the gap between germline ends came to 12 bases. CDR3: CASSLGYGSGNTIYF. The CDR3 bases are TGTGCCAGCAGTCTAGGGTATGGATCTGGAAACACCATATATTTT.

Ten or more counts support this clonotype. The chain combines TRBV12-3 or TRBV12-4 with TRBJ2-7; D possibly uses TRBD1 or TRBD2 (6 bases each). This CDR3 spans 14 amino acids. The ends were cut back, 1 base at V and 4 bases at J, with 11 bases in the middle. The CDR3 sequence: CASSLVGGTYEQYF. DNA of the CDR3: TGTGCCAGCAGTTTAGTAGGGGGGACATACGAGCAGTACTTC.

This clonotype was seen at least ten times. This chain connects TRBV7-2 to TRBJ2-5; weak D call: TRBD1 (5 bases). The germline gives CDR1 SGHTA, CDR2 FQGNSA. The length of the CDR3 is 14 residues. V was pared by 3 bases and J by 1 base, with 9 bases between. As DNA, the CDR3 is TGTGCCAGCAGCTTTAACACAGGCCAAGAGACCCAGTACTTC. It is translated as CASSFNTGQETQYF.

The sample holds many counts of this clonotype. This chain joins TRBV5-1 and TRBJ2-1, with D perhaps matching TRBD1 (6 bases). There are 13 residues in the CDR3. Germline CDR1 and CDR2: SGHRS and YFSETQ. The germline V and J ends were trimmed by 3 bases and 5 bases, with 9 bases remaining between them. CDR3 protein: CASSSRGDNEQFF. The CDR3 region has the DNA TGCGCCAGCAGCTCCAGGGGAGACAATGAGCAGTTCTTC.

A note on this clonotype: Possible read error: a much larger clone is one base away. V is TRBV4-2 and J is TRBJ1-1; 8 bases match TRBD1. V dropped 3 bases and J dropped 4; count of bases not matched to a gene: 7. Germline V gene sequence: CDR1 LGHNA, CDR2 YNFKEQ. This CDR3 region has 15 residues. CDR3 bases: TGTGCCAGCAGCCAGGATGGACAGGGCAGCACTGAAGCTTTCTTT. It translates to CASSQDGQGSTEAFF.

Only a few counts were recorded for this clonotype. The chain recombines TRBV11-2 with TRBJ2-7; 10 nucleotides agree with TRBD2. The J segment lost 2 bases and the V segment lost 7 bases, leaving 5 bases of the junction unmatched. The CDR3 has 14 amino acids. The germline V gene encodes CDR1 SGHAT and CDR2 FQNNGV. The CDR3 protein is CASTPAGGPYEQYF. Written as DNA, the CDR3 is TGTGCCAGCACCCCAGCGGGGGGGCCCTACGAGCAGTACTTC.

This clonotype was counted ten times or more. The CDR3 loop is CASSSWKQVTDGYTF. Written as DNA, the CDR3 is TGTGCCAGCAGCTCCTGGAAACAGGTTACCGATGGCTACACCTTC. V usage is TRBV7-2 and J usage is TRBJ1-2; weak D call: TRBD1 (5 bases). V was cut by 4 bases and J by 6 bases, with 18 bases left in between. The CDR3 is 15 residues long. Germline V gene lookup returns CDR1 SGHTA and CDR2 FQGNSA.

This clonotype was seen at least ten times. This sequence joins TRBV14 and TRBJ2-7, with D perhaps matching TRBD1 (6 bases). Germline assignment: CDR1 SGHDN and CDR2 FVKESK. The CDR3 extends over 13 amino acids. The V end was cut by 6 bases, the J end by 6 bases, with 15 bases between. The CDR3 region is CASSTDVQGEQYV. CDR3 in DNA: TGTGCCAGCAGTACGGACGTACAGGGCGAGCAGTACGTC.

This chain links TRBV7-2 with TRBJ1-1; D is unresolved. CDR3 length: 14 amino acids. Deletions cut 2 bases from V and 2 bases from J, with 9 bases between. Germline V CDR1 and CDR2: SGHTA, FQGNSA. The CDR3 bases are TGTGCCAGCAGCTTATTTCGGGGTAACACTGAAGCTTTCTTT. Its translation is CASSLFRGNTEAFF. The full variable domain, in which reference TRBV7-2 and TRBJ1-1 provide the parts outside the CDR3, is GAGVSQSPSNKVTEKGKDVELRCDPISGHTALYWYRQSLGQGLEFLIYFQGNSAPDKSGLPSDRFSAERTGGSVSTLTIQRTQQEDSAVYLCASSLFRGNTEAFFGQGTRLTVV.